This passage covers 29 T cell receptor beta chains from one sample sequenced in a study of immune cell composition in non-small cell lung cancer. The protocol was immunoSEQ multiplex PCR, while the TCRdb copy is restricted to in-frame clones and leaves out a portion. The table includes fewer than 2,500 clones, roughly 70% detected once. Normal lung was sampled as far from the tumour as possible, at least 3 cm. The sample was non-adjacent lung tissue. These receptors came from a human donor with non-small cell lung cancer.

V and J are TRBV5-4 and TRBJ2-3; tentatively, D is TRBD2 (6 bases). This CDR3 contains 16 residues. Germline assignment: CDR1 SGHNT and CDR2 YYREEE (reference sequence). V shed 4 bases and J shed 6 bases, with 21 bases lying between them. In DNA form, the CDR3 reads TGTGCCAGCAGCCCAGGGCCCCCGGGTGGGGGGGATACGCAGTATTTT. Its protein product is CASSPGPPGGGDTQYF.

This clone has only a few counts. CDR3 in DNA: TGTGCCAGCAGGACAGGGGCAGTTAACGAGCAGTACTTC. It translates to CASRTGAVNEQYF. The chain couples TRBV27 to TRBJ2-7; 8 bases agree with TRBD1. This CDR3 is built from 13 residues. Germline V lookup: CDR1 MNHEY, CDR2 SMNVEV (reference sequence). V trimming: 6 bases; J trimming: 5 bases; junction bases outside the gene matches: 6.

The CDR3 reads CASSPGWRNTEAFF. CDR3 coding DNA: TGTGCCAGCAGCCCCGGTTGGAGGAACACTGAAGCTTTCTTT. This chain joins TRBV7-2 and TRBJ1-1; D gene unclear. Germline lookup yields CDR1 SGHTA and CDR2 FQGNSA. V was pared by 5 bases and J by 1 base, with 11 bases between. This CDR3 has 14 residues.

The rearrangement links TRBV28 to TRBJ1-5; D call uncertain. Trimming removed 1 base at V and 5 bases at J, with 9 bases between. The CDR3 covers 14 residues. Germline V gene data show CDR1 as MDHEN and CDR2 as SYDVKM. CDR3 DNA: TGTGCCAGCAGTTTATTTGGAGACTATCAGCCCCAGCATTTT. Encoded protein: CASSLFGDYQPQHF.

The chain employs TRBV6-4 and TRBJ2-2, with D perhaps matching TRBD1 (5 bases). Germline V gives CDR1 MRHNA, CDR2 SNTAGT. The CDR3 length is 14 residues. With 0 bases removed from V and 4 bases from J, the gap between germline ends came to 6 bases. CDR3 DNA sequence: TGTGCCAGCAGTGACTCGACAGCCACCGGGGAGCTGTTTTTT. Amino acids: CASSDSTATGELFF.

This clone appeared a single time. CDR3 sequence: CASSLPDDRAGDYGYTF. CDR3 DNA: TGTGCCAGCAGCTTGCCTGATGACAGGGCCGGAGACTATGGCTACACCTTC. This chain joins TRBV5-4 and TRBJ1-2, with 7 bases that match TRBD1. Germline CDR1 reads SGHNT; CDR2 reads YYREEE (reference sequence). The CDR3 is 17 residues long. Unmatched junction bases numbered 12, after V lost 1 base and J lost 3 bases.

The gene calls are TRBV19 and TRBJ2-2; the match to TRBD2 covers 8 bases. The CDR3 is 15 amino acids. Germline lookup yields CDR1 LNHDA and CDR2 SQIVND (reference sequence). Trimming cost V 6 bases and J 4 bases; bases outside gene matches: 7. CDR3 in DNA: TGTGCCAGTAGCCTTACCGGGACTAGCACCGGGGAGCTGTTTTTT. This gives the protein CASSLTGTSTGELFF.

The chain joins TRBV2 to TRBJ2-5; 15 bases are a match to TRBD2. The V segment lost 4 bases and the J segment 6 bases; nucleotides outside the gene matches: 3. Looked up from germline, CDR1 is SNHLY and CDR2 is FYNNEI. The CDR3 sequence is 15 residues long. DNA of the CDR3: TGTGCCAGCAGTGGGACTAGCGGGAGGGAGAAGACCCAGTACTTC. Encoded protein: CASSGTSGREKTQYF. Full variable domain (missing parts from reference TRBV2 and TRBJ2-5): EPEVTQTPSHQVTQMGQEVILRCVPISNHLYFYWYRQILGQKVEFLVSFYNNEISEKSEIFDDQFSVERPDGSNFTLKIRSTKLEDSAMYFCASSGTSGREKTQYFGPGTRLLVL.

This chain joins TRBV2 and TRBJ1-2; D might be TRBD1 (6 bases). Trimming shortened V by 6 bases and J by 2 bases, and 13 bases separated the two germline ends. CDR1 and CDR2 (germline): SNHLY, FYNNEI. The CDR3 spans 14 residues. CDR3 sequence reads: CASSPGTRNYGYTF. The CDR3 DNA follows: TGTGCCAGCAGCCCCGGGACACGAAACTATGGCTACACCTTC.

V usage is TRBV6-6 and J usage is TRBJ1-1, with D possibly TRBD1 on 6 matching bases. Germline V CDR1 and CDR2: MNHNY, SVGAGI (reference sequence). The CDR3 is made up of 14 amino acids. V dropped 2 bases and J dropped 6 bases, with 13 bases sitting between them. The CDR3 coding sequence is TGTGCCAGCAGTTACCCTACACAGGGAGCTGAAGCTTTCTTT. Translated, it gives CASSYPTQGAEAFF.

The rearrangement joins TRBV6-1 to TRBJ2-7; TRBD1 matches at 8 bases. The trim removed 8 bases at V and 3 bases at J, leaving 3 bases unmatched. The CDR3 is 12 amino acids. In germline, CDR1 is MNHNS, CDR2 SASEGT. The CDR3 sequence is CASLGQGYEQYF. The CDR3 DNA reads TGTGCCAGCCTTGGACAGGGCTACGAGCAGTACTTC.

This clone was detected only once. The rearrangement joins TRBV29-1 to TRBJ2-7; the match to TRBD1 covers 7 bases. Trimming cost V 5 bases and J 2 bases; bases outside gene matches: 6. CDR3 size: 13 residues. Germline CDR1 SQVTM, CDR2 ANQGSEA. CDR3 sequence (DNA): TGCAGCGTTCGACAGGGAAAGACCTACGAGCAGTACTTC. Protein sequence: CSVRQGKTYEQYF.

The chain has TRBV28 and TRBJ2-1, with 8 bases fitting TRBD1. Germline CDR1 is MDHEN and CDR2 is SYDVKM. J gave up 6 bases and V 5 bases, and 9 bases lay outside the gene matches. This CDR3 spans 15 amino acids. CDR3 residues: CASSLGGTGGNEQFF. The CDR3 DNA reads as TGTGCCAGCAGTCTAGGGGGTACAGGGGGCAATGAGCAGTTCTTC.

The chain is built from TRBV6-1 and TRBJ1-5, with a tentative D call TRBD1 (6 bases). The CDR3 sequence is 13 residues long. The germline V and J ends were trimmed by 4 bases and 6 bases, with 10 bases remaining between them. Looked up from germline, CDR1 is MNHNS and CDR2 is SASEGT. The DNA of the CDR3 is TGTGCCAGCAGTGTGGGGGCGAGTCAGCCCCAGCATTTT. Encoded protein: CASSVGASQPQHF.

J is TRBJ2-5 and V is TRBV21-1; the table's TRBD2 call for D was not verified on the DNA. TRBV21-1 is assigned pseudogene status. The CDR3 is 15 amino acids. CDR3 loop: CASSKRIGTEETQYF. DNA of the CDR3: TGTGCCAGCAGCAAACGAATCGGGACTGAGGAGACCCAGTACTTC.

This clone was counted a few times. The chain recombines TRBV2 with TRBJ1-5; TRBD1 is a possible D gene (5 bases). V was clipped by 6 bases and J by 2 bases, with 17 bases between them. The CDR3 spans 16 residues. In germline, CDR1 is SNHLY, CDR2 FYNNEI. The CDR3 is CASSATVVTRNQPQHF. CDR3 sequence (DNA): TGTGCCAGCAGCGCGACAGTTGTGACGCGCAATCAGCCCCAGCATTTT.

The CDR3 protein is CASRDYLTDTQYF. DNA for the CDR3: TGTGCCAGCCGGGACTACCTCACAGATACGCAGTATTTT. The rearrangement uses TRBV28 and TRBJ2-3; 7 bases align to TRBD2. CDR1 and CDR2 from the germline V gene are MDHEN and SYDVKM. Trimming removed 8 bases from V and 2 bases from J; junction bases left unmatched: 4. The CDR3 has 13 residues.

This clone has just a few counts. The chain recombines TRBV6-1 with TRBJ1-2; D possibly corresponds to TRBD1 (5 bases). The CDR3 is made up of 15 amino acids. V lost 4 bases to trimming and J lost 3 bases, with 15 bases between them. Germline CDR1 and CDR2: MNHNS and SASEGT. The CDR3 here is CASSGDSFGYYGYTF. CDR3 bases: TGTGCCAGCAGTGGAGACAGTTTCGGCTACTATGGCTACACCTTC.

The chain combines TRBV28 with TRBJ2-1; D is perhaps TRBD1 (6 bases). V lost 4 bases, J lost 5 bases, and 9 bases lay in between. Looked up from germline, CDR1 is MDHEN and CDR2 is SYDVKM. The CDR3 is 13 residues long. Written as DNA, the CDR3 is TGTGCCAGCAGTTCTGGACAGAACAATGAGCAGTTCTTC. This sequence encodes CASSSGQNNEQFF.

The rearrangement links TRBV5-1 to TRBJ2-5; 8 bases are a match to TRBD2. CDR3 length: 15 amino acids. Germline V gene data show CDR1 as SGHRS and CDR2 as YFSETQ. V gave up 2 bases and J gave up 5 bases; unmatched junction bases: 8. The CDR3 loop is CASSFGLAGDETQYF. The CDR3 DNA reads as TGCGCCAGCAGCTTCGGACTAGCAGGAGATGAGACCCAGTACTTC. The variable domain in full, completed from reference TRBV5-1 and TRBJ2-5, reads KAGVTQTPRYLIKTRGQQVTLSCSPISGHRSVSWYQQTPGQGLQFLFEYFSETQRNKGNFPGRFSGRQFSNSRSEMNVSTLELGDSALYLCASSFGLAGDETQYFGPGTRLLVL.

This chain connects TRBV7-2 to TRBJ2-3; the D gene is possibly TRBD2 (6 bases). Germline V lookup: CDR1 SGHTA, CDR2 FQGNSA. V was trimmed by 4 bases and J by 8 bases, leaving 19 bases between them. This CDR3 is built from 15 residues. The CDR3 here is CASSSIQGGLGTQYF. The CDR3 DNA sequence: TGTGCCAGCAGCTCGATCCAGGGAGGTTTAGGTACGCAGTATTTT.

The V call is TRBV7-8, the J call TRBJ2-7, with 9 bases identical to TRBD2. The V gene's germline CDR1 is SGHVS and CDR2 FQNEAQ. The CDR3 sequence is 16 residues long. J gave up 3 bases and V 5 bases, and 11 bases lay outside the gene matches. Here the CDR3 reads CASSPRLAEIFYEQYF. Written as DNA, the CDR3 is TGTGCCAGCAGCCCACGACTAGCGGAAATTTTCTACGAGCAGTACTTC.

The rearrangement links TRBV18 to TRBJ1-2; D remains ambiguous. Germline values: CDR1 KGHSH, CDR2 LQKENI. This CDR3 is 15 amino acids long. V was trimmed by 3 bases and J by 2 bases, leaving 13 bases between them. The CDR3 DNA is TGTGCCAGCTCACCTCGGGGAGCGGACAACTATGGCTACACCTTC. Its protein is CASSPRGADNYGYTF.

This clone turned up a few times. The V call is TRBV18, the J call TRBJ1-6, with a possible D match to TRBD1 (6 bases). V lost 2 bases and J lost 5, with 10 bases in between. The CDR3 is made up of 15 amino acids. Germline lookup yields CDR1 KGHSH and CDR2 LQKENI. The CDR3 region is CASSPSSGDNSPLHF. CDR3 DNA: TGTGCCAGCTCACCATCCTCAGGGGATAATTCACCCCTCCACTTT.

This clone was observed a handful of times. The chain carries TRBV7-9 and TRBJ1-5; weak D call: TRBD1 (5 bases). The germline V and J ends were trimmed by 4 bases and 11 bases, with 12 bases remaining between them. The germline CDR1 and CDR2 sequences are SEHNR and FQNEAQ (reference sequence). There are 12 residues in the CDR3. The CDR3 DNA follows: TGTGCCAGCAGCTCAAACAGGTTGGCCCAGCATTTT. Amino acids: CASSSNRLAQHF.

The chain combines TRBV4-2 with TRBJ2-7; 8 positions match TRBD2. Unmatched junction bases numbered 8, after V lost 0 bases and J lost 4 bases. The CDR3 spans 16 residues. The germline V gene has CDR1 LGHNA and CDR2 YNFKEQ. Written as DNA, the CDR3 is TGTGCCAGCAGCCAAGATTTAGTCCGGGAGGGGTACGAGCAGTACTTC. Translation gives CASSQDLVREGYEQYF.

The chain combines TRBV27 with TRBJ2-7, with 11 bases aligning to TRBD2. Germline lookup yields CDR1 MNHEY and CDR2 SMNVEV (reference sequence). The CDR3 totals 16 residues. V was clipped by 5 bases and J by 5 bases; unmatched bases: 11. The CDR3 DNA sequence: TGTGCCAGCAGTCCGTTAGCGGGAGGGACGATCCACGAGCAGTACTTC. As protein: CASSPLAGGTIHEQYF.

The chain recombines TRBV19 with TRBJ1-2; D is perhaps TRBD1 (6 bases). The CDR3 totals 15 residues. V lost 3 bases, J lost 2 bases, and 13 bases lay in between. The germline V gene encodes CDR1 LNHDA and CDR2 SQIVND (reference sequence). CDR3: CASSMVAGTNYGYTF. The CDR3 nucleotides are TGTGCCAGTAGTATGGTGGCAGGGACAAACTATGGCTACACCTTC.

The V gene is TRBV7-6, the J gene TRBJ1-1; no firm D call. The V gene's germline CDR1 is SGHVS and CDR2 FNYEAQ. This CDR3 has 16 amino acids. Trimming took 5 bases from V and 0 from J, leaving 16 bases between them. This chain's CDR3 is CASSPQVPSMNTEAFF. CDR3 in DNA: TGTGCCAGCAGCCCGCAAGTACCGAGTATGAACACTGAAGCTTTCTTT.